Listed below are T cell receptor beta chains from one sample, sequenced in a study of identical twins. TCRdb reprocessed the 5' RACE reads with MiXCR, giving one entry per CDR3 protein. The sample carries roughly 1,500,000 distinct CDR3 sequences, 25% to 35% recorded once. Sequencing was carried out using cord blood. The receptors were sampled from a newborn girl in good health. Both conserved end residues are part of each CDR3. The order of the fields is V gene, clone size, J gene, D gene, CDR3 protein, CDR3 DNA. The D gene is left open where the match is weak. Part of the rows lack a size; the others show once, few, many or a class for expanded clones.

TRBV24-1	NA	TRBJ2-2	TRBD2	CATSDRLAGVNTGELFF	TGTGCCACCAGTGACCGACTAGCGGGAGTCAACACCGGGGAGCTGTTTTTT
TRBV12-3/TRBV12-4	NA	TRBJ2-7	NA	CASSPPSRAPYEQYF	TGTGCCAGCAGCCCCCCCTCCAGGGCTCCCTACGAGCAGTACTTC
TRBV20-1	many	TRBJ1-2	TRBD1	CSPTGGYGYTF	TGCAGCCCCACAGGGGGCTATGGCTACACCTTC
TRBV12-3/TRBV12-4	few	TRBJ1-6	NA	CASRVLRALNSPLHF	TGTGCCAGCAGAGTGCTCAGGGCGCTTAATTCACCCCTCCACTTT
TRBV20-1	NA	TRBJ1-5	NA	CSANRGPNQPQHF	TGCAGTGCCAATAGGGGACCCAATCAGCCCCAGCATTTT
TRBV13	many	TRBJ2-7	TRBD2	CASSLLLAGTEQYF	TGTGCCAGCAGCTTACTACTAGCGGGTACCGAGCAGTACTTC
TRBV6-1	NA	TRBJ2-2	TRBD2	CASSGGLAGLGGELFF	TGTGCCAGCAGTGGGGGACTAGCGGGACTTGGCGGGGAGCTGTTTTTT
TRBV20-1	few	TRBJ2-1	NA	CSARSAPNLRQFF	TGCAGTGCTAGGTCGGCCCCCAACTTGAGGCAGTTCTTC
TRBV4-1	few	TRBJ2-1	TRBD1	CASSQGTGGIDEQFF	TGCGCCAGCAGCCAAGGGACAGGGGGCATCGATGAGCAGTTCTTC
TRBV20-1	few	TRBJ2-3	NA	CSASQLINTDTQYF	TGCAGTGCTAGCCAACTCATCAACACAGATACGCAGTATTTT
TRBV7-2	many	TRBJ2-7	NA	CASSLGTTLYEQYF	TGTGCCAGCAGCTTAGGCACTACCCTCTACGAGCAGTACTTC
TRBV4-2	few	TRBJ1-5	NA	CASSREGFSYNQPQHF	TGTGCCAGCAGCCGGGAGGGTTTTTCCTACAATCAGCCCCAGCATTTT
TRBV7-2	NA	TRBJ2-2	TRBD1	CASIRTGGVTGELFF	TGTGCCAGCATAAGGACAGGGGGCGTCACCGGGGAGCTGTTTTTT
TRBV2	NA	TRBJ2-7	NA	CASKVEGGPFNEQYF	TGTGCCAGCAAAGTAGAGGGGGGGCCTTTCAATGAGCAGTACTTC
TRBV5-5	NA	TRBJ2-1	TRBD2	CASSLELTSGLRYNEQFF	TGTGCCAGCAGCTTGGAACTCACTAGCGGCTTAAGGTACAATGAGCAGTTCTTC
TRBV20-1	NA	TRBJ2-3	TRBD2	CSASRLAGVATDTQYF	TGCAGTGCTAGCAGACTAGCGGGAGTGGCCACAGATACGCAGTATTTT
TRBV5-1	few	TRBJ2-1	TRBD2	CASSLLAGIIHEQFF	TGCGCCAGCAGCCTACTAGCGGGAATTATCCATGAGCAGTTCTTC
TRBV20-1	NA	TRBJ1-2	NA	CSARHGNYGYTF	TGCAGTGCTAGGCACGGGAACTATGGCTACACCTTC
TRBV4-1	NA	TRBJ2-1	TRBD2	CASSRLAGGLGYNEQFF	TGCGCCAGCAGCCGACTAGCGGGAGGATTGGGCTACAATGAGCAGTTCTTC
TRBV18	once	TRBJ2-1	NA	CASSMRYEQFF	TGTGCCAGCTCAATGAGGTATGAGCAGTTCTTC
TRBV5-1	NA	TRBJ2-7	TRBD2	CASSWTSGRGNEQYF	TGCGCCAGCAGCTGGACTAGCGGGAGAGGAAATGAGCAGTACTTC
TRBV5-1	NA	TRBJ1-2	NA	CASSLAGGPLANYGYTF	TGCGCCAGCAGCTTGGCCGGGGGGCCCTTAGCTAACTATGGCTACACCTTC